The 28 T cell receptor beta chains below were found in one sample sequenced in a study of tissue T cells after allogeneic stem cell transplantation (dated by TCRdb to between 2022 and 2023). Libraries were prepared through the immunoSEQ multiplex PCR assay. In TCRdb, the immuneACCESS table is reduced to in-frame sequences with V and J assigned. These tables do not hold every clone; where another copy was compared, an unresolved V gene accounts for under half, and the others remain unexplained. This sample has about 6,300 clones in its table, and 65% to 80% of those were observed once. The ten largest clones capture less than 8.5% of the sample. This specimen's time point label, per the study, means: human tissue collected at research (rapid) autopsy. The specimen was tissue from the rectum, collected at autopsy. The source of these receptors is a woman aged 18-49 years with breast cancer.

Remarks on this clone: At one of its ends the junction is not consistent with the germline gene, which may arise from a read error. The rearrangement joins TRBV7-2 to TRBJ2-5; D is undetermined. The CDR3 loop spans 11 amino acids. The V gene's germline CDR1 is SGHTA and CDR2 FQGNSA. CDR3: CASSFQETRYF. The CDR3 DNA reads as TGTGCCAGCAGCTTCCAAGAGACCCGGTACTTC.

This rearrangement joins TRBV29-1 to TRBJ2-7; D perhaps matches TRBD2 (5 bases). V lost 4 bases, J lost 7 bases, and 23 bases lay in between. This CDR3 comprises 15 residues. Germline CDR1 reads SQVTM; CDR2 reads ANQGSEA. The CDR3 region is CSVVVLETTSWEQYF. The CDR3 DNA is TGCAGCGTTGTTGTGTTGGAGACTACTAGTTGGGAGCAGTACTTC.

This sequence joins TRBV2 and TRBJ2-2; D is ambiguous. V was pared by 7 bases and J by 1 base, with 4 bases between. The CDR3 is 12 amino acids. Germline V gene data show CDR1 as SNHLY and CDR2 as FYNNEI. The CDR3 DNA reads as TGTGCCAGCACCGAGAACACCGGGGAGCTGTTTTTT. It encodes CASTENTGELFF.

A few counts support this clone. V gene TRBV12-3 or TRBV12-4 combines with J gene TRBJ1-1; the D is unclear. Deletions cut 8 bases from V and 6 bases from J, with 10 bases between. This CDR3 region has 11 residues. CDR3 sequence reads: CASGLRAEAFF. The CDR3 DNA follows: TGTGCCAGCGGGCTTAGGGCTGAAGCTTTCTTT.

The rearrangement joins TRBV10-3 to TRBJ2-7; weak D call: TRBD1 (6 bases). The germline gives CDR1 ENHRY, CDR2 SYGVKD. This CDR3 has 11 residues. The ends were cut back, 10 bases at V and 2 bases at J, with 9 bases in the middle. CDR3 sequence: CATGTPYEQYF. CDR3 DNA sequence: TGTGCCACTGGGACACCCTACGAGCAGTACTTC.

The rearrangement uses TRBV19 and TRBJ2-1; the D is unclear. Germline CDR1 LNHDA, CDR2 SQIVND (reference sequence). The CDR3 consists of 13 residues. Trimming removed 3 bases from V and 12 bases from J, with 15 bases in between. This CDR3 is CASSIALESTQFF. CDR3 nucleotide sequence: TGTGCCAGTAGTATCGCCCTCGAGTCTACGCAGTTCTTC.

The CDR3 sequence is CASSATKVGANVLTF. CDR3 nucleotides: TGTGCCAGCTCAGCCACAAAGGTTGGGGCCAACGTCCTGACTTTC. The V and J genes are TRBV18 and TRBJ2-6, with D hard to call. The germline CDR1 and CDR2 sequences are KGHSH and LQKENI. Trimming left V 5 bases short and J 3 bases short, with 11 bases between. CDR3 size: 15 residues.

This chain connects TRBV5-6 to TRBJ1-1; a possible D gene is TRBD1 (6 bases). CDR1 and CDR2 from the germline V gene are SGHDT and YYEEEE. This CDR3 is built from 16 residues. Trimming shortened V by 2 bases and J by 0 bases, and 14 bases separated the two germline ends. CDR3 amino acids: CASSFRSGAMNTEAFF. In DNA form, the CDR3 reads TGTGCCAGCAGCTTTAGGTCAGGGGCCATGAACACTGAAGCTTTCTTT.

The V call is TRBV7-8, the J call TRBJ2-2; 10 positions agree with TRBD2. This CDR3 is 17 amino acids long. V shed 2 bases and J 6 bases; nucleotides not matched to a gene: 9. The germline V gene encodes CDR1 SGHVS and CDR2 FQNEAQ. The CDR3 DNA reads as TGTGCCAGCAGCTTAATAGCGGGAGGATTTGGCGCCGGGGAGCTGTTTTTT. Protein product: CASSLIAGGFGAGELFF.

CDR3 protein: CASSLAGGQQETQYF. The CDR3 region has the DNA TGCGCCAGCAGCTTGGCCGGGGGACAGCAAGAGACCCAGTACTTC. This chain uses TRBV5-1 with TRBJ2-5, with TRBD1 as a possible D gene (7 bases). The CDR3 covers 15 residues. The ends were cut back, 0 bases at V and 2 bases at J, with 11 bases in the middle. Germline CDR1 is SGHRS and CDR2 is YFSETQ.

This chain connects TRBV7-9 to TRBJ2-7; 9 bases map to TRBD2. The CDR3 totals 13 residues. In germline, CDR1 is SEHNR, CDR2 FQNEAQ (reference sequence). The V gene end was trimmed by 3 bases and the J gene end by 6 bases; junction bases not matched to a gene: 3. The CDR3 loop reads CASSFAGGAEQYF. The CDR3 bases are TGTGCCAGCAGCTTCGCGGGGGGGGCCGAGCAGTACTTC.

The chain uses TRBV3-1 (or the pseudogene TRBV3-2) and TRBJ2-7, with 10 bases identical to TRBD2. V lost 4 bases, J lost 2 bases, and 5 bases stayed unmatched. Germline V lookup: CDR1 LGHDT, CDR2 YNNKEL (reference sequence). This CDR3 is built from 15 residues. The CDR3 DNA reads as TGTGCCAGCAGCCTCGGACTAGCGGTAACCTACGAGCAGTACTTC. This sequence encodes CASSLGLAVTYEQYF.

The V and J genes are TRBV14 and TRBJ1-5; no reliable D call. The CDR3 totals 12 residues. Trimming removed 5 bases at V and 7 bases at J, with 9 bases between. The V gene's germline CDR1 is SGHDN and CDR2 FVKESK. Here the CDR3 DNA reads TGTGCCAGCAGCTACAGTGGGCAGCCCCAGCATTTT. Translating it yields CASSYSGQPQHF. The full variable domain, completed using reference TRBV14 and TRBJ1-5, is EAGVTQFPSHSVIEKGQTVTLRCDPISGHDNLYWYRRVMGKEIKFLLHFVKESKQDESGMPNNRFLAERTGGTYSTLKVQPAELEDSGVYFCASSYSGQPQHFGDGTRLSIL.

The CDR3 region has the DNA TGTGCCAGCAGCGCCTCTAGCACAGATACGCAGTATTTT. It yields the protein CASSASSTDTQYF. The chain employs TRBV7-9 and TRBJ2-3; D is undetermined. This CDR3 spans 13 amino acids. V shed 5 bases and J shed 0 bases, with 6 bases lying between them. The V gene's germline CDR1 is SEHNR and CDR2 FQNEAQ (reference sequence). Together with reference TRBV7-9 and TRBJ2-3, the CDR3 gives the full variable domain: DTGVSQNPRHKITKRGQNVTFRCDPISEHNRLYWYRQTLGQGPEFLTYFQNEAQLEKSRLLSDRFSAERPKGSFSTLEIQRTEQGDSAMYLCASSASSTDTQYFGPGTRLTVL.

Of note for this clone: The same CDR3 arises from other DNA sequences in this sample as well. V is TRBV7-2 and J is TRBJ1-5, with 7 bases that match TRBD1. The CDR3 contains 15 residues. With 1 base clipped from V and 9 bases from J, the junction kept 9 bases outside the gene matches. The germline CDR1 and CDR2 sequences are SGHTA and FQGNSA. Here the CDR3 DNA reads TGTGCCAGCAGCTTAGACAGGGGCGGGGGGCGGCCCCAGCATTTT. It translates to CASSLDRGGGRPQHF.

This chain links TRBV27 with TRBJ2-1, with D possibly TRBD2 on 6 matching bases. The CDR3 is 14 amino acids. The germline V gene has CDR1 MNHEY and CDR2 SMNVEV (reference sequence). V lost 5 bases and J 6 bases, leaving 14 bases between the germline ends. The CDR3 nucleotides read TGTGCCAGCAGTCGCGTCGGGGGAGTCAATGAGCAGTTCTTC. Translation gives CASSRVGGVNEQFF.

In this sample, this clone turned up once. The rearrangement joins TRBV30 to TRBJ1-1, with D possibly being TRBD1 (5 bases). V was trimmed by 1 base and J by 4 bases, leaving 16 bases between them. The CDR3 has 15 amino acids. Germline V gene lookup returns CDR1 GTSNPN and CDR2 SVGIG (reference sequence). CDR3 DNA sequence: TGTGCCTGGAGTGGCGGACGGGACCTGGGCACTGAAGCTTTCTTT. Amino acid sequence: CAWSGGRDLGTEAFF.

The rearrangement joins TRBV5-6 to TRBJ1-1, with TRBD1 identical over 7 bases. Trimming removed 4 bases from V and 1 base from J; junction bases left unmatched: 19. This CDR3 region has 19 residues. In germline, CDR1 is SGHDT, CDR2 YYEEEE. DNA for the CDR3: TGTGCCAGCAGCCCACTTCCCGGGACAGCAGTCTTGCGGAACACTGAAGCTTTCTTT. Translating it yields CASSPLPGTAVLRNTEAFF.

This clone was counted only a few times. The chain recombines TRBV3-1 (or the pseudogene TRBV3-2) with TRBJ2-7, with D unclear. Looked up from germline, CDR1 is LGHDT and CDR2 is YNNKEL (reference sequence). The V end was cut by 1 base, the J end by 0 bases, with 10 bases between. The CDR3 consists of 15 residues. The CDR3 DNA is TGTGCCAGCAGCCAAGGACCAGAGAGCTCCTACGAGCAGTACTTC. Protein product: CASSQGPESSYEQYF.

The gene calls are TRBV30 and TRBJ2-7, with 7 bases identical to TRBD1. The CDR3 is 13 residues long. The germline V gene encodes CDR1 GTSNPN and CDR2 SVGIG (reference sequence). V gave up 6 bases and J gave up 4 bases; unmatched junction bases: 9. The CDR3 sequence: CACTRGRGYEQYF. DNA for the CDR3: TGTGCCTGTACCCGGGGCAGGGGGTACGAGCAGTACTTC.

V usage is TRBV19 and J usage is TRBJ2-2, with TRBD2 matching over 12 bases. From germline, CDR1 is LNHDA and CDR2 SQIVND (reference sequence). The CDR3 consists of 18 residues. The ends lost 5 bases at V and 4 bases at J; junction bases unmatched: 11. CDR3 in amino acids: CASSPTKGLAGITGELFF. DNA for the CDR3: TGTGCCAGTAGTCCCACTAAAGGACTAGCGGGGATCACCGGGGAGCTGTTTTTT.

The V call is TRBV5-6, the J call TRBJ2-2; no clear D gene. Germline CDR1 reads SGHDT; CDR2 reads YYEEEE. The CDR3 consists of 13 residues. Trimming removed 1 base from V and 13 bases from J, with 14 bases in between. CDR3 loop: CASSLREVGGLFF. The DNA of the CDR3 is TGTGCCAGCAGCTTGAGGGAAGTAGGCGGGCTGTTTTTT.

This chain links TRBV4-3 with TRBJ2-1; TRBD2 matches 8 bases. Germline assignment: CDR1 LGHNA and CDR2 YSLEER. This CDR3 spans 20 amino acids. V lost 0 bases, J lost 7 bases, and 20 bases stayed unmatched. The CDR3 nucleotides read TGCGCCAGCAGCCAAGATCGCCCGGGACTAGTTAGGGGGACCACGAATGAGCAGTTCTTC. Translating gives CASSQDRPGLVRGTTNEQFF.

The table lists this clone with a few counts. The chain carries TRBV19 and TRBJ2-7; tentative D call: TRBD2 (6 bases). V was cut by 10 bases and J by 5 bases, with 24 bases left in between. This CDR3 comprises 15 residues. Germline loops: CDR1 LNHDA, CDR2 SQIVND (reference sequence). For the CDR3, the DNA is TGTGCCACTATGGTATTTTTAGCGGTCCTTGACGAGCAGTACTTC. Its translation: CATMVFLAVLDEQYF.

This chain uses TRBV18 with TRBJ1-2; unclear D gene. Germline CDR1 KGHSH, CDR2 LQKENI. The CDR3 runs to 13 residues. V lost 3 bases to trimming and J lost 6 bases, with 11 bases between them. DNA of the CDR3: TGTGCCAGCTCACCCTTAATCACAGATGGCTACACCTTC. It specifies CASSPLITDGYTF.

This clone is deemed medium-sized. This chain links TRBV3-1 (or the pseudogene TRBV3-2) with TRBJ2-1; 8 bases map to TRBD2. After removal of 8 bases from V and 9 bases from J, the junction contained 15 bases not matched to a gene. Germline lookup yields CDR1 LGHDT and CDR2 YNNKEL (reference sequence). The CDR3 contains 15 residues. CDR3: CASRGSGGRRSEQFF. The CDR3 DNA sequence: TGTGCCAGCCGGGGGAGTGGCGGGAGGAGAAGTGAGCAGTTCTTC.

This chain connects TRBV27 to TRBJ2-3; 7 nucleotides align to TRBD2. The trim removed 5 bases at V and 2 bases at J, leaving 13 bases unmatched. Germline loops: CDR1 MNHEY, CDR2 SMNVEV (reference sequence). The CDR3 contains 17 residues. This chain's CDR3 is CASSLAGGGMVTDTQYF. The CDR3 DNA reads TGTGCCAGCAGTCTTGCTGGGGGAGGGATGGTCACAGATACGCAGTATTTT.

This clone is a singleton in its sample. The chain has TRBV30 and TRBJ2-1, with D perhaps being TRBD1 or TRBD2 (5 bases each). V was clipped by 3 bases and J by 9 bases, with 21 bases between them. The germline gives CDR1 GTSNPN, CDR2 SVGIG (reference sequence). The CDR3 runs 15 residues. CDR3 sequence (DNA): TGTGCCTGGAGCCAGCCGGGACGCACTTCTGGTGAGCAGTTCTTC. It translates to CAWSQPGRTSGEQFF. The whole variable domain, remainder taken from reference TRBV30 and TRBJ2-1, is SQTIHQWPATLVQPVGSPLSLECTVEGTSNPNLYWYRQAAGRGLQLLFYSVGIGQISSEVPQNLSASRPQDRQFILSSKKLLLSDSGFYLCAWSQPGRTSGEQFFGPGTRLTVL.